Detailed here is one T cell receptor (beta chain). This specimen comes from a study of cytomegalovirus exposure and HLA in healthy donors. For the study at large: An earlier analysis found fewer than 140 million unique TCR beta sequences from 200 million or so T cells.

At the time of sampling, donors were nominally healthy, though unrecorded immune exposures were likely. PCR was performed using 60 Vbeta and 13 Jbeta primers. Only in-frame clones appear in the TCRdb table, and some are missing; sequencing was by immunoSEQ multiplex PCR. The sample features some 120,000 clones, with 3% to 4.5% in its top ten. Trimming removed 1 base at V and 1 base at J, with 7 bases between. The CDR3 loop spans 14 amino acids. Germline V gives CDR1 SGHVS, CDR2 FQNEAQ. The sequence was collected from a man younger than 40 in good health and CMV-seronegative. J is TRBJ1-1 and V is TRBV7-8; D unresolved. Material: PBMCs. CDR3 protein: CASSLVAGNTEAFF. CDR3 nucleotides: TGTGCCAGCAGCTTAGTAGCGGGGAACACTGAAGCTTTCTTT.